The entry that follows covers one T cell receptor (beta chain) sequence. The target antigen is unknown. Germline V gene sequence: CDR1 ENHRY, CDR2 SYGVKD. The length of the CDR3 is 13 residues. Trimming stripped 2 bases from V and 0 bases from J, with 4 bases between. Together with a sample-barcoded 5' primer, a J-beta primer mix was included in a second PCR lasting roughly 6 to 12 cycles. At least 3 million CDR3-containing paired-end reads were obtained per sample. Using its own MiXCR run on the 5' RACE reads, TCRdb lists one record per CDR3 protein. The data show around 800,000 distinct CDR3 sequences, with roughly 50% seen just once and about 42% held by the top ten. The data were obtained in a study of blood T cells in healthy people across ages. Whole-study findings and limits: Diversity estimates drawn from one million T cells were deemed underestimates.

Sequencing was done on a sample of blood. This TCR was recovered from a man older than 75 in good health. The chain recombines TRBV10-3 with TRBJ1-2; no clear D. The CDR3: CAISEGSNYGYTF. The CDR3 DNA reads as TGTGCCATCAGTGAGGGTTCTAACTATGGCTACACCTTC.